This T cell receptor (beta chain) was observed in a study of T-cell reconstitution after alpha-beta-depleted transplantation in children (dated by TCRdb to 2015 to 2016). With regard to the full study: Using TCR repertoire profiling, the study quantitatively followed how T-cell immune reconstitution unfolded in children after TCRalphabeta/CD19-depleted allogeneic hematopoietic cell transplantation.

The CDR1 and CDR2 encoded by the germline V gene (reference sequence) are LGHDT and YNNKEL. Including the terminal cysteine and phenylalanine, the CDR3 comprises 18 residues. Kept here is only the CDR3 DNA, which spans 54 bases and is read in frame from base 1. V is reduced by 0 bases and J by 8 bases, leaving a spacing of 24 bases between them. Library construction relied on PCR. The reads were generated on an Illumina HiSeq 2500. TCR library preparation used molecular barcoding, with unique molecular identifiers applied to normalize quantification of the TCRbeta repertoire. TCRdb reworked the public reads: Q25 trimming with fastp, MiXCR clone assembly, productive beta chains retained. For every CDR3 protein sequence, its rows merge into one entry that carries the most common genes and DNA. The sample has 600,000 or so distinct CDR3 sequences on record, 20% to 25% of them singletons. The top ten clones comprise around 14% of the sample.

Paper-wide results and their limitations: Apparently early alphabetaT-cell count recovery about two months after transplant reportedly relied on only several hundred rapidly expanded clones derived from non-depleted graft cells. Over subsequent months, a decline in hyperexpanded clone frequencies was noted, and after one year, T-cell counts and TCRbeta diversity were mostly ascribed to newly produced T cells. The high TCRbeta diversity at day 60 in some patients was ascribed to recipient T cells and intrathymic progenitors that had survived conditioning.

This clonotype was found once. No antigen is known for it. No clone much larger than this one lies a single base away; base qualities are absent. One read alone lends weak support. The treatment or condition label, as the study defines it: allogeneic hematopoietic cell transplantation with graft depleted of TCRalphabeta T cells and CD19 B cells. The children who served as transplant recipients had been given grafts of TCRalphabeta/CD19-depleted allogeneic hematopoietic cells. This TCR was recovered from a boy younger than two who had a stem cell transplant for acute myeloid leukemia, so the T cells may come from the graft donor. Rearrangement joined TRBV3-1 to TRBJ2-3; TRBD2 is a weak D gene call, 6 bases matching. The sequencing used PBMCs, mostly from graft donor cells, collected 360 days after TCRalphabeta/CD19-depleted stem cell transplant. The DNA sequence reads TGTGCCAGCAGCCAAGATCCTTTCGGGGGATGGGCCATTGGTACGCAGTATTTT. Its product reads: CASSQDPFGGWAIGTQYF.